A single T cell receptor (beta chain) is shown here with its context. Its target is not known. The data were obtained in a study of cytomegalovirus exposure and HLA in healthy donors. PCR was performed using 60 Vbeta and 13 Jbeta primers. Here immunoSEQ multiplex PCR was the method, and the copy in TCRdb shows in-frame clones only, minus some. The table shows about 160,000 clones, with approximately 88% occurring only once. The CDR3 runs to 13 residues. Trimming at V came to 5 bases and at J to 5 bases, leaving 4 bases not matched to a gene. Looked up from germline, CDR1 is SEHNR and CDR2 is FQNEAQ (reference sequence). Study-level points and caveats: The analysis excluded some indistinguishable V segments, including TRBV6-2 and TRBV6-3. Per a later analysis, HLA-associated TCR beta chains showed more clonal expansion than other, equally common TCR beta chains.

The TCR was taken from a man younger than 40 in good health and CMV-seronegative. Specimen: PBMCs. The chain carries TRBV7-9 and TRBJ1-1; 8 bases align to TRBD1. The CDR3 spells CASSATGETEAFF. Written as DNA, the CDR3 is TGTGCCAGCAGCGCGACAGGGGAGACTGAAGCTTTCTTT.